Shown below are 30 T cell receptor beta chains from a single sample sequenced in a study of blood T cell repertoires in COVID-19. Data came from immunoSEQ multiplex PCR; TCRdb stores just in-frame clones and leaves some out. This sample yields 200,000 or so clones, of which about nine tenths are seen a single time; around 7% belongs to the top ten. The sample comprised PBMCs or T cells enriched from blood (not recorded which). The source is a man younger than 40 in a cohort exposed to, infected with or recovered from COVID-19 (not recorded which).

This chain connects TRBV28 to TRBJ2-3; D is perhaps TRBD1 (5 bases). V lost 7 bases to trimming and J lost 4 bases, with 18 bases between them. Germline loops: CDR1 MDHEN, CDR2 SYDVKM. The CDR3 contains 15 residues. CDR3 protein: CASTKGASVADTQYF. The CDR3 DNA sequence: TGTGCCAGCACTAAAGGGGCTAGTGTTGCAGATACGCAGTATTTT.

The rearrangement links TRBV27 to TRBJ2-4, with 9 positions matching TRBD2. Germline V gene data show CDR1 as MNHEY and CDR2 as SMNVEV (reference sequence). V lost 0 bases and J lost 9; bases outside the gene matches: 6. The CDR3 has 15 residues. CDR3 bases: TGTGCCAGCAGTTTATCCGGGACTAGCAAGGCCATTCAGTACTTC. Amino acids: CASSLSGTSKAIQYF.

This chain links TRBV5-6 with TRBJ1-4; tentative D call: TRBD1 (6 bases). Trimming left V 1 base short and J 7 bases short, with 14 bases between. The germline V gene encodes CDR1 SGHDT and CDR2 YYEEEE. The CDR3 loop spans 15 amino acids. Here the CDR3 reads CASSLIGGPGEKLFF. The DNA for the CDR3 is TGTGCCAGCAGCTTGATCGGGGGGCCGGGTGAAAAACTGTTTTTT.

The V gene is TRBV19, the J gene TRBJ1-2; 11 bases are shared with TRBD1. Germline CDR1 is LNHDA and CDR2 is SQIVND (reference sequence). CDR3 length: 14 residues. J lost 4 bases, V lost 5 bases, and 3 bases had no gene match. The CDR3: CASSPDRGLYGYTF. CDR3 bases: TGTGCCAGTAGTCCGGACAGGGGGCTCTATGGCTACACCTTC.

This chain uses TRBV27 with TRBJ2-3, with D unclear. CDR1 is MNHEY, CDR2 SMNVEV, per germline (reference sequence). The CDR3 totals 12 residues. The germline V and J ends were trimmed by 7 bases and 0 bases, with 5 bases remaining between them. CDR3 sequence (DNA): TGTGCCAGCAAACAGAGCACAGATACGCAGTATTTT. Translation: CASKQSTDTQYF.

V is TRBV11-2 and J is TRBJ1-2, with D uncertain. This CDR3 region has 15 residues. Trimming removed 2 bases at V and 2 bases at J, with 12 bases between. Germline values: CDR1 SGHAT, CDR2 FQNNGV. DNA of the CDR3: TGTGCCAGCAGCTTAACTAACTCCGTGAACTATGGCTACACCTTC. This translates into CASSLTNSVNYGYTF.

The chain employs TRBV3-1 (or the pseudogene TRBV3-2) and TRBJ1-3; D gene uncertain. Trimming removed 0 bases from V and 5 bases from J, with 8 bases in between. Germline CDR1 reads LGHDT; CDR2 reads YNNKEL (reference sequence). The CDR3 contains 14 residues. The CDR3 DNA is TGTGCCAGCAGCCAAGATTCGGGGAGAAACACCATATATTTT. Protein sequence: CASSQDSGRNTIYF.

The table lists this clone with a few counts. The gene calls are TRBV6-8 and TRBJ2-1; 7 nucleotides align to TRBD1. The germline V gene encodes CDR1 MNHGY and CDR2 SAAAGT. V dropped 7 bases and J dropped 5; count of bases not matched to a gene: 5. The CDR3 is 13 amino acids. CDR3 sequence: CASMTGLDNEQFF. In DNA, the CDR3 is TGTGCCAGCATGACAGGGTTGGACAATGAGCAGTTCTTC.

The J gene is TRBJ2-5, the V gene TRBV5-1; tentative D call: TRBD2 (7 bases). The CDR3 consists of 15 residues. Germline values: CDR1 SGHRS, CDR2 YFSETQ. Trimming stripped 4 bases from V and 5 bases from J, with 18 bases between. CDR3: CASSLIGGALETQYF. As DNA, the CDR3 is TGCGCCAGCAGCCTAATAGGGGGGGCTCTCGAGACCCAGTACTTC. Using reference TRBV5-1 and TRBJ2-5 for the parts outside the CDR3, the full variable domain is KAGVTQTPRYLIKTRGQQVTLSCSPISGHRSVSWYQQTPGQGLQFLFEYFSETQRNKGNFPGRFSGRQFSNSRSEMNVSTLELGDSALYLCASSLIGGALETQYFGPGTRLLVL.

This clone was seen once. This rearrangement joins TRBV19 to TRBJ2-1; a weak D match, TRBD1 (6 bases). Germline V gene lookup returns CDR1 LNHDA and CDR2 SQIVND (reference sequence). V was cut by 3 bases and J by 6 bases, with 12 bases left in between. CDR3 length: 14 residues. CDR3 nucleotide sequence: TGTGCCAGTAGTATCAGGGGCATGAGCAATGAGCAGTTCTTC. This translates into CASSIRGMSNEQFF.

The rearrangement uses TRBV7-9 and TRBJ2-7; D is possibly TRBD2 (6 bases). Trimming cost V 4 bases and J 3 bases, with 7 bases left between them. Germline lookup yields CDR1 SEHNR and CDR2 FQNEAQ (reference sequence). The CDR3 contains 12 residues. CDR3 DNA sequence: TGTGCCAGCAGCTCGGAGGGCTACGAGCAGTACTTC. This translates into CASSSEGYEQYF.

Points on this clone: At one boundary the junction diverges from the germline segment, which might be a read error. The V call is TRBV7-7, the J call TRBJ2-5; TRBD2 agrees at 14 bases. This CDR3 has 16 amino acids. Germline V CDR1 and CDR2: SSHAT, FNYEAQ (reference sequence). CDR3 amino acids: CASSSGLAGVSETQYF. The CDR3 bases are TGTGCTAGCAGCTCGGGACTAGCGGGAGTTTCGGAGACCCAGTACTTC.

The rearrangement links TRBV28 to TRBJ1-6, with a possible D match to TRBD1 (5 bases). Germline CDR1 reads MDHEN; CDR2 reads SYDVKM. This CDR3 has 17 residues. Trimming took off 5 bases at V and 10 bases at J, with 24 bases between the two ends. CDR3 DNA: TGTGCCAGCAGTGTCCCTGATCGCGCAGGACAAGGATCACCCCTCCACTTT. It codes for CASSVPDRAGQGSPLHF.

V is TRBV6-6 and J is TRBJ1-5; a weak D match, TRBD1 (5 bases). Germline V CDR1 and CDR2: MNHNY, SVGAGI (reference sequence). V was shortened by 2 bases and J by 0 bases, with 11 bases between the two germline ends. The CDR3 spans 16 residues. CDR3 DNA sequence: TGTGCCAGCAGTTACGATCCGACAGTTAGCAATCAGCCCCAGCATTTT. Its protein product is CASSYDPTVSNQPQHF.

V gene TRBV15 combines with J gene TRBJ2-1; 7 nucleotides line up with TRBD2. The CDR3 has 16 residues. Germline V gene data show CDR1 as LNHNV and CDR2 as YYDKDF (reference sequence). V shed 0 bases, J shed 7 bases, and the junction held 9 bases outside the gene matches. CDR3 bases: TGTGCCACCAGCAGAGATGGTCGCGGGAGCCGAAATGAGCAGTTCTTC. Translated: CATSRDGRGSRNEQFF.

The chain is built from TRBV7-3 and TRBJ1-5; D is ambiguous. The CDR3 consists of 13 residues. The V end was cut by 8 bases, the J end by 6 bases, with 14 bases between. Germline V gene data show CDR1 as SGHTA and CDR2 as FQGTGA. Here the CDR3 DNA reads TGTGCCAGCCCCCGGGAGGGTTTTCAGCCCCAGCATTTT. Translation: CASPREGFQPQHF.

The CDR3 spells CASSPRERYNEQFF. As DNA, the CDR3 is TGTGCCAGCAGTCCAAGGGAGCGATACAATGAGCAGTTCTTC. The V call is TRBV28, the J call TRBJ2-1; D may be TRBD2 (5 bases). Germline V gene sequence: CDR1 MDHEN, CDR2 SYDVKM. Trimming cost V 5 bases and J 4 bases, with 12 bases left between them. The CDR3 spans 14 residues.

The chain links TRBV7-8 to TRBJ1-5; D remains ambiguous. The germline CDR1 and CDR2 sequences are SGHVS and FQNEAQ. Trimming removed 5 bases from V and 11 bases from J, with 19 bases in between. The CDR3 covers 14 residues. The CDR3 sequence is CASSKTPHPTAQHF. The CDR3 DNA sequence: TGTGCCAGCAGCAAGACACCGCATCCAACGGCCCAGCATTTT.

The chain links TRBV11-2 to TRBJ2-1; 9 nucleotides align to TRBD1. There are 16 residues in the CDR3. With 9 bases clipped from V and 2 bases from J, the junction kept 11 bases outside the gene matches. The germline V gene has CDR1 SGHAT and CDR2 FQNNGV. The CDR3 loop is CASDRGSGGTYNEQFF. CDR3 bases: TGTGCCAGTGACAGGGGGTCGGGTGGAACCTACAATGAGCAGTTCTTC.

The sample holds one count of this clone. CDR3 loop: CASSDPGLAGGGDTQYF. The CDR3 coding sequence is TGTGCCAGCAGCGATCCGGGACTAGCGGGAGGGGGAGATACGCAGTATTTT. The chain couples TRBV11-2 to TRBJ2-3; the match to TRBD2 covers 16 bases. CDR1 and CDR2 (germline): SGHAT, FQNNGV. The V gene end was trimmed by 5 bases and the J gene end by 5 bases; junction bases not matched to a gene: 7. The CDR3 sequence is 17 residues long.

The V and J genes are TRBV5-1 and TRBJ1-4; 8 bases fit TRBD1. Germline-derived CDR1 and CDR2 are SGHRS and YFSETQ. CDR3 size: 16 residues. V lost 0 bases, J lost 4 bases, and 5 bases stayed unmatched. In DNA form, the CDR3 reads TGCGCCAGCAGCTTGGCCGGGACAGGCAATAATGAAAAACTGTTTTTT. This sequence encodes CASSLAGTGNNEKLFF.

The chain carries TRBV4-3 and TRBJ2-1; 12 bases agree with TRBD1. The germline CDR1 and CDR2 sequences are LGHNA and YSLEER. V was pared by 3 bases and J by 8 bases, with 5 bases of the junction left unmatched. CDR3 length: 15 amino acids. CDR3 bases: TGCGCCAGCAGCCACACCGGGACAGGGGGCGATGAGCAGTTCTTC. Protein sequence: CASSHTGTGGDEQFF.

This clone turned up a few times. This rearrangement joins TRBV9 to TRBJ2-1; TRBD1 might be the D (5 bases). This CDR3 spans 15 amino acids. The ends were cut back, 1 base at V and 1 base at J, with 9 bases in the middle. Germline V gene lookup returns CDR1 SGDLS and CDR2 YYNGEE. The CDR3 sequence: CASSVTTVSYNEQFF. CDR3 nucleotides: TGTGCCAGCAGCGTAACGACAGTTTCCTACAATGAGCAGTTCTTC.

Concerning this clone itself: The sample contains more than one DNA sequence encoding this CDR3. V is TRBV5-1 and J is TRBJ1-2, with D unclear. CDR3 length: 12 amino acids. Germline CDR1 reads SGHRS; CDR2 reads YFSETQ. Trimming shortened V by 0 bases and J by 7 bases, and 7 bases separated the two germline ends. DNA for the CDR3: TGCGCCAGCAGCTTGGCAGGAGGTGGCTACACCTTC. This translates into CASSLAGGGYTF.

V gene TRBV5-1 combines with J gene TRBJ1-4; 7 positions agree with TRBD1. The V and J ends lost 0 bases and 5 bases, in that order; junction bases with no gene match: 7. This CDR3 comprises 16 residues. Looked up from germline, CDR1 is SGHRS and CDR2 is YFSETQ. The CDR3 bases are TGCGCCAGCAGCTTGGGGTGGGGACAGACGAATGAAAAACTGTTTTTT. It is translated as CASSLGWGQTNEKLFF.

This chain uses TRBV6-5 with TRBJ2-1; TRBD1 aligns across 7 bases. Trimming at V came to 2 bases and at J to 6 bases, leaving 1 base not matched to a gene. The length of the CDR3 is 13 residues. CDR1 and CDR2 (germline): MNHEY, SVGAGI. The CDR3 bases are TGTGCCAGCAGTTACGGGACAGCCAATGAGCAGTTCTTC. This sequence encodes CASSYGTANEQFF.

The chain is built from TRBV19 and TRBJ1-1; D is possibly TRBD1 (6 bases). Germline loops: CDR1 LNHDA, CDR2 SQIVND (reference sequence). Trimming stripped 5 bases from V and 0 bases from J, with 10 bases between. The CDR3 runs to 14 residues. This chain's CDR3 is CASSFRGVNTEAFF. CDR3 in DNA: TGTGCCAGTAGTTTCAGGGGAGTGAACACTGAAGCTTTCTTT.

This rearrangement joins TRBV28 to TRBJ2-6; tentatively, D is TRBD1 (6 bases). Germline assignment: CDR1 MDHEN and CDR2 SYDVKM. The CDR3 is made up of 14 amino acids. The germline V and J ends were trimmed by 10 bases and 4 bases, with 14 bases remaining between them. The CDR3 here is CATTRGSGANVLTF. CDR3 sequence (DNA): TGTGCCACCACCAGGGGTTCCGGGGCCAACGTCCTGACTTTC.

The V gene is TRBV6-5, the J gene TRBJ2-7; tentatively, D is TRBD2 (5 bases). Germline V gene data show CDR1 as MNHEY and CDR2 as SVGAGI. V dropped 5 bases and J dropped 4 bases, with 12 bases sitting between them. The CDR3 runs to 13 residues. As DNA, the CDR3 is TGTGCCAGCAGTCCCGGACTCCTTTACGAGCAGTACTTC. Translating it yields CASSPGLLYEQYF.

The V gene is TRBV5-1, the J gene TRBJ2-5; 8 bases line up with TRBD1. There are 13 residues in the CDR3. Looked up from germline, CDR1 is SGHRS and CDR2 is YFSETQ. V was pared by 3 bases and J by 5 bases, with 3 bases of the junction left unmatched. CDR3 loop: CASSSRGQETQYF. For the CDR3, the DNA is TGCGCCAGCAGCTCCAGGGGGCAGGAGACCCAGTACTTC.